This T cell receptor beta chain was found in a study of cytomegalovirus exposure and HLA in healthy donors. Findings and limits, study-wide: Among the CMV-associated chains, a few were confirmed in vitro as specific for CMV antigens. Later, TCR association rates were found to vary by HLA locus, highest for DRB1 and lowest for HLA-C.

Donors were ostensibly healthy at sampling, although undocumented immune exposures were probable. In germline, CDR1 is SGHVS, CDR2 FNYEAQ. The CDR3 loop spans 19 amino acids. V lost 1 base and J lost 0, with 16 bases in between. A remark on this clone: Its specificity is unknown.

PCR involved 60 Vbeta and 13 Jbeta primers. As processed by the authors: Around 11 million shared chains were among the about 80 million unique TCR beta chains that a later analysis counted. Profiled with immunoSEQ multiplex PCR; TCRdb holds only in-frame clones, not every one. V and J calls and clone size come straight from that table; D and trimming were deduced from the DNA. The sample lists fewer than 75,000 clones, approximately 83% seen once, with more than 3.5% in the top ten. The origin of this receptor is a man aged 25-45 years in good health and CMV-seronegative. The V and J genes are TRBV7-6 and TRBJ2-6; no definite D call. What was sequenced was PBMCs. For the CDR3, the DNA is TGTGCCAGCAGCTTAGACATCTCGCACGTCAGCTCTGGGGCCAACGTCCTGACTTTC. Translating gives CASSLDISHVSSGANVLTF.